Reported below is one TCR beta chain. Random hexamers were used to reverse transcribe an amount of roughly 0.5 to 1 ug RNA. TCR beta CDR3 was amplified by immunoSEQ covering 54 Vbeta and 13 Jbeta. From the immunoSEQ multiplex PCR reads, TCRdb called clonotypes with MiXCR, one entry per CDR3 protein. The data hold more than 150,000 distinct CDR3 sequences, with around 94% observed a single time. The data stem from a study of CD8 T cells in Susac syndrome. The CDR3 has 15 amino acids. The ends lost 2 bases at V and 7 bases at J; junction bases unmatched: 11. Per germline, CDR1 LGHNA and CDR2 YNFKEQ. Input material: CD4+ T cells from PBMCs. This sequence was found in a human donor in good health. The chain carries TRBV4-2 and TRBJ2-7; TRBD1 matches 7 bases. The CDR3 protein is CASSQPTGSNQEQYF. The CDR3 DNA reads TGTGCCAGCAGCCAACCGACAGGGTCTAACCAGGAGCAGTACTTC.